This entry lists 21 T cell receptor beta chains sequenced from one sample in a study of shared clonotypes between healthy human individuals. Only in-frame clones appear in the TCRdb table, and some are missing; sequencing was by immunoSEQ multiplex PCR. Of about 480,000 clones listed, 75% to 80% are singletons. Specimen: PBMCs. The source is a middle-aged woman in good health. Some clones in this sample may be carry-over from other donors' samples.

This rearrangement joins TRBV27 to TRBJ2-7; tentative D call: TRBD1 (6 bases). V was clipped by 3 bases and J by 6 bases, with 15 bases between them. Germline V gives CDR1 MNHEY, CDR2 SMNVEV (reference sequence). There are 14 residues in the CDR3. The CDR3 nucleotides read TGTGCCAGCAGTTTGGGCAGGGGCCCCACCGAGCAGTACTTC. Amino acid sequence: CASSLGRGPTEQYF.

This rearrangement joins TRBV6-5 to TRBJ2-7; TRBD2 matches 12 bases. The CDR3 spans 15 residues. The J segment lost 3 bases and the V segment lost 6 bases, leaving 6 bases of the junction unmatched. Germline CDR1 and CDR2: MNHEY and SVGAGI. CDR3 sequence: CASSLGLAGNYEQYF. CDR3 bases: TGTGCCAGCAGCCTAGGACTAGCGGGAAACTACGAGCAGTACTTC.

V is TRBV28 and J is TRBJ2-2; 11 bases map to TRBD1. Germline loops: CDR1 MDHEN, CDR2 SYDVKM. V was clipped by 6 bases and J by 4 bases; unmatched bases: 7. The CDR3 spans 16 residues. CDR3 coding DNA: TGTGCCAGCAGGCGGACCGGGACAGGGGGCACCGGGGAGCTGTTTTTT. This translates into CASRRTGTGGTGELFF.

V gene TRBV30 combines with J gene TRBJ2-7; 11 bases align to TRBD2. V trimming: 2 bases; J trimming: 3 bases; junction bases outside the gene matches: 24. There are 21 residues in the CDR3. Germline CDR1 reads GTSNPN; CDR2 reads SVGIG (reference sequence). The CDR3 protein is CAWSLPRPLRLGLAGSYEQYF. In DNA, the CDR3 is TGTGCCTGGAGTCTTCCGCGCCCCTTGAGACTTGGACTAGCGGGTAGCTACGAGCAGTACTTC. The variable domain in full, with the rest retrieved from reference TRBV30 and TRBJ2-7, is SQTIHQWPATLVQPVGSPLSLECTVEGTSNPNLYWYRQAAGRGLQLLFYSVGIGQISSEVPQNLSASRPQDRQFILSSKKLLLSDSGFYLCAWSLPRPLRLGLAGSYEQYFGPGTRLTVT.

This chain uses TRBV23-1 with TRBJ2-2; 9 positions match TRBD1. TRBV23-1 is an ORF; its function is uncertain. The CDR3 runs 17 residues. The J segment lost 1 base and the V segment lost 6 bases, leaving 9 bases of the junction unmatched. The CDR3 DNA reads TGCGCCAGCAGGCTCCTGGGACAGGGAGTGAACACCGGGGAGCTGTTTTTT. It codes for CASRLLGQGVNTGELFF.

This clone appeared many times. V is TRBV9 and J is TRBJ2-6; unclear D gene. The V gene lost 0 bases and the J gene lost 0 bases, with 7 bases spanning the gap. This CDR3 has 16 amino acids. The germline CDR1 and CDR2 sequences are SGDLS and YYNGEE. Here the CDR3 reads CASSVGVRSGANVLTF. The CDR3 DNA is TGTGCCAGCAGCGTAGGGGTGCGCTCTGGGGCCAACGTCCTGACTTTC.

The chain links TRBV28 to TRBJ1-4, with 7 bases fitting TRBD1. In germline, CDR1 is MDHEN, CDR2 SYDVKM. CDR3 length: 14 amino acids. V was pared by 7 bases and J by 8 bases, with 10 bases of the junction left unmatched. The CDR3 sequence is CASTRTGVQEKLFF. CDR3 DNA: TGTGCCAGCACCCGAACAGGGGTACAAGAAAAACTGTTTTTT.

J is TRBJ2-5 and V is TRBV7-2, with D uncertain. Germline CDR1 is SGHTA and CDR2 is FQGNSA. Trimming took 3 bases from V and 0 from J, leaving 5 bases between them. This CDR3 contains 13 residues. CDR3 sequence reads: CASSFSNQETQYF. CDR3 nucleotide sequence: TGTGCCAGCAGCTTCAGCAACCAAGAGACCCAGTACTTC.

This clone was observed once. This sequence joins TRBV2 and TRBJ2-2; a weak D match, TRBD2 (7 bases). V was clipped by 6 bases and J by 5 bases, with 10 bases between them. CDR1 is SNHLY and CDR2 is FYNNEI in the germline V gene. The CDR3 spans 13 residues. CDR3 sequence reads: CASRGRGTGELFF. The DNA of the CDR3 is TGTGCCAGCAGAGGGAGGGGGACCGGGGAGCTGTTTTTT.

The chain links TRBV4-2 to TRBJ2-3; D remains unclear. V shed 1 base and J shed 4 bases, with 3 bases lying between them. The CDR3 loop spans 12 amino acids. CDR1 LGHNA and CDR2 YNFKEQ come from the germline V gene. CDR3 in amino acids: CASSQAADTQYF. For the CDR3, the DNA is TGTGCCAGCAGCCAAGCGGCAGATACGCAGTATTTT.

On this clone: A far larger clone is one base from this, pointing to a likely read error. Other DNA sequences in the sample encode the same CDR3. In nucleotides, the CDR3 is TGTGCCAGCAGTTGGAGAAGGGGAACCTACGAGCAGTACTTC. Protein: CASSWRRGTYEQYF. The chain is built from TRBV5-6 and TRBJ2-7; possible D gene TRBD1, 5 bases. The CDR3 has 14 residues. Trimming stripped 5 bases from V and 2 bases from J, with 14 bases between. Germline V CDR1 and CDR2: SGHDT, YYEEEE. Full variable domain (remainder filled in from reference TRBV5-6 and TRBJ2-7): DAGVTQSPTHLIKTRGQQVTLRCSPKSGHDTVSWYQQALGQGPQFIFQYYEEEERQRGNFPDRFSGHQFPNYSSELNVNALLLGDSALYLCASSWRRGTYEQYFGPGTRLTVT.

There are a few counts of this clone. DNA of the CDR3: TGTGCCAGCAGCCAAGAGCCGGGGGGCCCCTCCACAGATACGCAGTATTTT. Its protein is CASSQEPGGPSTDTQYF. This sequence joins TRBV14 and TRBJ2-3; weak D call: TRBD2 (7 bases). The germline gives CDR1 SGHDN, CDR2 FVKESK. There are 17 residues in the CDR3. The ends were cut back, 0 bases at V and 2 bases at J, with 15 bases in the middle.

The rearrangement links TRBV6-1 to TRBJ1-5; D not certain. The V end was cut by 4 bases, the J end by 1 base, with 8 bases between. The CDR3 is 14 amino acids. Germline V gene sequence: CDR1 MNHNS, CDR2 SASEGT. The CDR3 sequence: CASSVEGSNQPQHF. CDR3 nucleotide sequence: TGTGCCAGCAGTGTGGAAGGGAGCAATCAGCCCCAGCATTTT.

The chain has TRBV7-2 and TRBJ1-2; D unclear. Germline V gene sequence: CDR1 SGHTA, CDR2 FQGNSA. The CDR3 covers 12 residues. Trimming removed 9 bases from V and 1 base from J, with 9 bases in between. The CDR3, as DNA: TGTGCCAGTCGACCTTATAACTATGGCTACACCTTC. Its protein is CASRPYNYGYTF.

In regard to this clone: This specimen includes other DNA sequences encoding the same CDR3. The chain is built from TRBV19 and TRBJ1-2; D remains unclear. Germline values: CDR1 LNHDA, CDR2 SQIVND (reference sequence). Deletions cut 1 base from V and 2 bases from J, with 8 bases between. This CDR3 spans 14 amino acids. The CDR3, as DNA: TGTGCCAGTAGTATAGGGAACAACAACTATGGCTACACCTTC. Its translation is CASSIGNNNYGYTF.

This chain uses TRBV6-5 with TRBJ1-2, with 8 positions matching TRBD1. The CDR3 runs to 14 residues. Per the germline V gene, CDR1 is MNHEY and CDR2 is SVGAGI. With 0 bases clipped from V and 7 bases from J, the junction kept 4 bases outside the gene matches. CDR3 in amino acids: CASSYSGTGTGYTF. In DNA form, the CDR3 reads TGTGCCAGCAGTTACTCAGGGACAGGCACTGGCTACACCTTC.

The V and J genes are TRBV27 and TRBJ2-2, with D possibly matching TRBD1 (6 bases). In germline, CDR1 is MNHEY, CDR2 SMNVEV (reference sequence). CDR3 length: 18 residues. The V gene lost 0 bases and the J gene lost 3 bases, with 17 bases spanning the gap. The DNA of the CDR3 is TGTGCCAGCAGTTTATCTAATCCCTCGCAGGGGTACACCGGGGAGCTGTTTTTT. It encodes CASSLSNPSQGYTGELFF.

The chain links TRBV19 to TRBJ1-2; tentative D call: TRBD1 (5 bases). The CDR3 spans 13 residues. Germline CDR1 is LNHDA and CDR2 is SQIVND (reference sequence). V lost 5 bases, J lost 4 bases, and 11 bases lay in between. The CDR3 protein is CASSQGPTYGYTF. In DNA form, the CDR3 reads TGTGCCAGTAGTCAGGGTCCCACCTATGGCTACACCTTC.

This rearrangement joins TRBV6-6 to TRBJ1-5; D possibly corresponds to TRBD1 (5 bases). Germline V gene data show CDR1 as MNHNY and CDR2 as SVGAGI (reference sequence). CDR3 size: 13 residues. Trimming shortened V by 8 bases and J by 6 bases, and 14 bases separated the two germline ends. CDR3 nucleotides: TGTGCCAGCGACGAACAGGCGGCTCAGCCCCAGCATTTT. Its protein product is CASDEQAAQPQHF.

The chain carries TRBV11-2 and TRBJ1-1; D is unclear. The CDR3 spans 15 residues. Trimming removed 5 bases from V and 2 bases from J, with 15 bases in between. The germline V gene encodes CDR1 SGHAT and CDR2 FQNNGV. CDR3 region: CASSRYPGRNTEAFF. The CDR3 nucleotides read TGTGCCAGCAGCCGCTACCCGGGCCGCAACACTGAAGCTTTCTTT.

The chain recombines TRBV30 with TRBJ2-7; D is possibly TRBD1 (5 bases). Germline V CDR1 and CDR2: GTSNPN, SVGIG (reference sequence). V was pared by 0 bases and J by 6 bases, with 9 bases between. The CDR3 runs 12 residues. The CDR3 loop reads CAWSVGRLEQYF. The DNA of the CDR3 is TGTGCCTGGAGTGTGGGGCGCCTCGAGCAGTACTTC.